The next 16 T cell receptor beta chains were all read from a single sample in a study of shared T cell receptors in the human thymus. Assay: immunoSEQ multiplex PCR; the TCRdb copy retains only in-frame clones and omits some. The repertoire consists of hundreds of thousands of clones, with around nine tenths occurring once and the leading ten covering around 0.01%. Another study also made use of these data, one on human thymus T cells.

The specimen sequenced was thymocytes. These receptors were collected from a boy younger than two with a congenital heart defect.

The chain combines TRBV27 with TRBJ2-7; 7 bases map to TRBD2. The CDR3 spans 14 residues. Germline CDR1 MNHEY, CDR2 SMNVEV (reference sequence). J gave up 2 bases and V 5 bases, and 6 bases lay outside the gene matches. CDR3 DNA: TGTGCCAGCAGTCCCTCCGGGACTACCTACGAGCAGTACTTC. It encodes CASSPSGTTYEQYF.

The chain joins TRBV15 to TRBJ1-2; TRBD1 aligns across 9 bases. CDR1 LNHNV and CDR2 YYDKDF come from the germline V gene (reference sequence). V shed 5 bases, J shed 8 bases, and the junction held 6 bases outside the gene matches. The length of the CDR3 is 13 residues. The CDR3 region is CATSPGTGLGYTF. Here the CDR3 DNA reads TGTGCCACCAGCCCCGGGACAGGGCTAGGCTACACCTTC.

V is TRBV6-5 and J is TRBJ2-1; tentative D call: TRBD2 (7 bases). V was pared by 5 bases and J by 7 bases, with 18 bases between. Germline values: CDR1 MNHEY, CDR2 SVGAGI. The CDR3 spans 15 residues. CDR3 sequence (DNA): TGTGCCAGCAGTAAGGGGGGGAGTCGGTTAAATGAGCAGTTCTTC. This gives the protein CASSKGGSRLNEQFF.

This rearrangement joins TRBV12-5 to TRBJ2-7, with 7 bases aligning to TRBD2. Germline V gene lookup returns CDR1 LGHNT and CDR2 FRNRAP. V lost 3 bases, J lost 0 bases, and 8 bases stayed unmatched. The CDR3 is 16 residues long. The CDR3 region has the DNA TGTGCTAGTGGTTTTTATAGCGGGCCGAACTCCTACGAGCAGTACTTC. Translating gives CASGFYSGPNSYEQYF.

This clone came up once. The chain uses TRBV7-9 and TRBJ2-3, with 7 bases lining up with TRBD2. Germline CDR1 reads SEHNR; CDR2 reads FQNEAQ (reference sequence). This CDR3 has 18 amino acids. The trim removed 0 bases at V and 3 bases at J, leaving 12 bases unmatched. This CDR3 is CASSLADGVGAGTDTQYF. The CDR3 coding sequence is TGTGCCAGCAGCTTAGCGGATGGAGTGGGAGCGGGAACAGATACGCAGTATTTT.

This clone has a handful of counts. The rearrangement joins TRBV12-5 to TRBJ1-3; D gene uncertain. The CDR3 is 14 residues long. CDR1 is LGHNT, CDR2 FRNRAP, per germline. Trimming removed 7 bases from V and 1 base from J, with 11 bases in between. The CDR3, as DNA: TGTGCTAGTGCGGGAGATTGGTCTGGAAACACCATATATTTT. It specifies CASAGDWSGNTIYF.

The table lists this clone with a few counts. J is TRBJ2-1 and V is TRBV11-2; the match to TRBD1 covers 7 bases. CDR1 and CDR2 (germline): SGHAT, FQNNGV. Trimming at V came to 5 bases and at J to 2 bases, leaving 6 bases not matched to a gene. The CDR3 spans 15 residues. In DNA, the CDR3 is TGTGCCAGCAGCCTAACAGGGGATGCCTACAATGAGCAGTTCTTC. Residues: CASSLTGDAYNEQFF.

The chain employs TRBV6-1 and TRBJ2-7; possible D gene TRBD2, 5 bases. Trimming cost V 5 bases and J 7 bases, with 15 bases left between them. Germline V gene lookup returns CDR1 MNHNS and CDR2 SASEGT. The CDR3 runs to 13 residues. CDR3 nucleotides: TGTGCCAGCAGTAGCGGCCTCCCAAAGGAGCAGTACTTC. This sequence encodes CASSSGLPKEQYF.

This rearrangement joins TRBV4-3 to TRBJ1-4, with D unresolved. Germline values: CDR1 LGHNA, CDR2 YSLEER. Trimming shortened V by 4 bases and J by 4 bases, and 7 bases separated the two germline ends. CDR3 length equals 13 residues. The CDR3 here is CASSPEVNEKLFF. The CDR3 DNA is TGCGCCAGCAGCCCGGAGGTTAATGAAAAACTGTTTTTT.

This clone was counted once. The chain couples TRBV30 to TRBJ2-2, with 9 positions matching TRBD1. CDR1 is GTSNPN, CDR2 SVGIG, per germline (reference sequence). This CDR3 contains 18 residues. With 1 base clipped from V and 0 bases from J, the junction kept 9 bases outside the gene matches. In nucleotides, the CDR3 is TGTGCCTGGAGTGACCCGGACAGGGGAAAGGCGAACACCGGGGAGCTGTTTTTT. It is translated as CAWSDPDRGKANTGELFF. The full variable domain, completed using reference TRBV30 and TRBJ2-2, is SQTIHQWPATLVQPVGSPLSLECTVEGTSNPNLYWYRQAAGRGLQLLFYSVGIGQISSEVPQNLSASRPQDRQFILSSKKLLLSDSGFYLCAWSDPDRGKANTGELFFGEGSRLTVL.

In the case of this clone: At one boundary the junction diverges from the germline segment, which might be a read error. The rearrangement links TRBV7-7 to TRBJ1-1; the D is unclear. CDR1 and CDR2 (germline): SSHAT, FNYEAQ (reference sequence). This CDR3 region has 17 residues. The CDR3 DNA reads as TGTGCTAGCAGCCCCGCCCCGTGGAGCAGCCTTAACACTGAAGCTTTCTTT. It yields the protein CASSPAPWSSLNTEAFF.

The V gene is TRBV7-2, the J gene TRBJ2-1, with 9 positions matching TRBD2. The junction had 3 bases not matched to a gene; V was cut back by 1 base and J by 8 bases. Germline CDR1 SGHTA, CDR2 FQGNSA. The CDR3 extends over 14 amino acids. The CDR3 DNA reads as TGTGCCAGCAGCTTAGTAGCGGGAGACGATGAGCAGTTCTTC. Encoded protein: CASSLVAGDDEQFF.

This chain connects TRBV15 to TRBJ2-5; TRBD1 might be the D (5 bases). V shed 0 bases and J shed 5 bases, with 19 bases lying between them. CDR3 length equals 17 residues. CDR1 is LNHNV, CDR2 YYDKDF, per germline (reference sequence). CDR3 amino acids: CATSRDHRLLFRETQYF. In DNA form, the CDR3 reads TGTGCCACCAGCAGAGATCACAGGCTATTGTTTCGGGAGACCCAGTACTTC.

V gene TRBV7-2 combines with J gene TRBJ2-7; D is perhaps TRBD2 (5 bases). CDR3 length: 14 residues. The germline V gene encodes CDR1 SGHTA and CDR2 FQGNSA. Trimming took off 4 bases at V and 0 bases at J, with 10 bases between the two ends. CDR3 loop: CASSSAGVSYEQYF. The CDR3 coding sequence is TGTGCCAGCAGCTCGGCGGGCGTCTCCTACGAGCAGTACTTC.

Here the CDR3 reads CAITAAPWTGDGYTF. DNA of the CDR3: TGTGCCATCACAGCCGCCCCGTGGACAGGGGACGGCTACACCTTC. The chain joins TRBV10-3 to TRBJ1-2; 9 bases match TRBD1. The junction had 14 bases not matched to a gene; V was cut back by 7 bases and J by 8 bases. This CDR3 comprises 15 residues. Germline loops: CDR1 ENHRY, CDR2 SYGVKD.

CDR3 protein: CASSRGGAEEQYF. The CDR3 DNA is TGTGCCAGCAGCCGCGGGGGGGCGGAAGAGCAGTACTTC. This chain uses TRBV6-5 with TRBJ2-7; TRBD2 aligns across 9 bases. Germline V gene data show CDR1 as MNHEY and CDR2 as SVGAGI. Trimming cost V 6 bases and J 7 bases; bases outside gene matches: 7. The length of the CDR3 is 13 residues.